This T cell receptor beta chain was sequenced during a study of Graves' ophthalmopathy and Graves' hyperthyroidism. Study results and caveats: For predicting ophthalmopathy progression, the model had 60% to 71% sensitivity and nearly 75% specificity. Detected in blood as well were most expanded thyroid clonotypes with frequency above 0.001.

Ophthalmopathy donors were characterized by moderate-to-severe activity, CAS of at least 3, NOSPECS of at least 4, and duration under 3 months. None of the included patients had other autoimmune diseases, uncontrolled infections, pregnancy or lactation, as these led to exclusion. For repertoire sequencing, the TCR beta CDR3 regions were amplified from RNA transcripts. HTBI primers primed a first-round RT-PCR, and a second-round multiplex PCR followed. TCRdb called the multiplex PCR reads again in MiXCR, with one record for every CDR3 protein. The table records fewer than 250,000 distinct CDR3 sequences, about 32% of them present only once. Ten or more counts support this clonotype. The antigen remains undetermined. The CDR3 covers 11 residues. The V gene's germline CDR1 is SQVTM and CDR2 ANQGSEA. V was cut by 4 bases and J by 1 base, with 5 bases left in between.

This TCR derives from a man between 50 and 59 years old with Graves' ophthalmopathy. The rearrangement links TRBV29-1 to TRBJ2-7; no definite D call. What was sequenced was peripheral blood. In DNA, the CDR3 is TGCAGCGTTGCGGTATCCTACGAGCAGTACTTC. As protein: CSVAVSYEQYF.